This TCR beta chain was sequenced for a study of read filtering for tumor transcriptome and immune sequencing. The library was built from around 380 ng RNA with molecular barcoded adaptors for alpha/delta and beta/gamma chains. TCRdb re-derived calls from the reads in MiXCR, one entry per CDR3 protein. The sample has 35,000 to 50,000 distinct CDR3 sequences, roughly 20% seen once; the top ten hold over 35%. This CDR3 comprises 15 residues. The germline CDR1 and CDR2 sequences are KGHSH and LQKENI. Trimming pared 6 bases from V and 0 bases from J, leaving 14 bases between. The sample holds many counts of this clonotype.

The sample consisted of a population of CD138-negative cells sorted from bone marrow. This chain uses TRBV18 with TRBJ1-1; D may be TRBD1 (5 bases). This clonotype was obtained from a donor over 35 with multiple myeloma. CDR3 sequence reads: CASSTQGQVNTEAFF. The CDR3 DNA reads TGTGCCAGCTCTACCCAGGGCCAGGTGAACACTGAAGCTTTCTTT.